Listed below are T cell receptor beta chains from one sample, sequenced in a study of blood T cells in healthy people across ages. MiXCR, applied by TCRdb to the 5' RACE reads, yields one record per CDR3 protein. The table has over 550,000 distinct CDR3 sequences, under 30% seen once. The sample was blood. The origin of the receptors is a woman aged 80 or over in good health. Both conserved end residues are part of each CDR3. A D gene is named only where the DNA matches it firmly. Size tells how often a clone was seen (once, few, many) or the class of an expanded clone, and some rows leave it out.

>few|TRBV7-8|TRBD1|TRBJ1-3
CASSLGTGVGNTIYF
TGTGCCAGCAGCTTAGGCACAGGGGTCGGAAACACCATATATTTT
>.|TRBV19|.|TRBJ1-1
CASSRKALKNRAKTEAFF
TGTGCCAGTAGTCGAAAGGCTCTAAAAAACAGGGCGAAGACTGAAGCTTTCTTT
>.|TRBV30|.|TRBJ1-2
CAWSVPGARPGGYTF
TGTGCCTGGAGTGTACCGGGGGCCCGGCCCGGGGGCTACACCTTC
>.|TRBV7-6|TRBD1|TRBJ2-7
CASSLAPGQGRYEQYF
TGTGCCAGCAGCTTAGCGCCGGGACAGGGGAGGTACGAGCAGTACTTC
>.|TRBV3-1|.|TRBJ1-2
CASSQVRGGAPNYGYTF
TGTGCCAGCAGCCAAGTGAGGGGCGGGGCGCCTAACTATGGCTACACCTTC
>many|TRBV3-1|TRBD2|TRBJ2-7
CASTRSGGHYEQYF
TGTGCCAGCACCCGAAGCGGGGGGCACTACGAGCAGTACTTC
>many|TRBV24-1|.|TRBJ2-1
CATSDPDGASYNEQFF
TGTGCCACCAGTGACCCGGACGGGGCATCCTACAATGAGCAGTTCTTC
>many|TRBV6-6|.|TRBJ1-2
CASSPGGLLGYTF
TGTGCCAGCAGCCCGGGGGGGCTACTCGGCTACACCTTC
>many|TRBV7-8|TRBD1|TRBJ2-1
CASSLPGTGEDNEQFF
TGTGCCAGCAGCTTACCGGGGACAGGGGAGGACAATGAGCAGTTCTTC
>many|TRBV7-2|.|TRBJ2-1
CASSARERKGHQFF
TGTGCCAGCAGCGCCCGGGAAAGAAAGGGACATCAGTTCTTC
>many|TRBV18|.|TRBJ2-7
CASSAPGSYEQYF
TGTGCCAGCTCAGCCCCGGGATCCTACGAGCAGTACTTC
>few|TRBV27|.|TRBJ1-2
CASGSGGSYGYTF
TGTGCCAGCGGGTCGGGGGGAAGCTATGGCTACACCTTC
>many|TRBV12-3/TRBV12-4|TRBD1|TRBJ1-6
CASSFGQGDSPLHF
TGTGCCAGCAGTTTTGGACAGGGGGATTCACCCCTCCACTTT
>few|TRBV4-2|TRBD1|TRBJ1-4
CASSQVAPSRTGFPREKLFF
TGTGCCAGCAGCCAAGTAGCGCCTTCTCGGACAGGGTTCCCCCGTGAAAAACTGTTTTTT
>many|TRBV6-6|TRBD1|TRBJ1-1
CASRKGTEGNEAFF
TGTGCCAGCCGAAAGGGGACAGAGGGGAACGAAGCTTTCTTT
>.|TRBV7-2|.|TRBJ2-7
CASSRVETKQYF
TGTGCCAGCAGCCGTGTGGAGACAAAGCAGTACTTC
>.|TRBV3-1|.|TRBJ2-3
CASSASAVQADTQYF
TGTGCCAGCAGCGCTAGTGCCGTCCAGGCAGATACGCAGTATTTT
>many|TRBV20-1|.|TRBJ2-5
CSAREARETQYF
TGCAGTGCTAGAGAGGCGCGGGAGACCCAGTACTTC
>many|TRBV12-5|.|TRBJ1-2
CASGLTPMRGGYTF
TGTGCTAGTGGTTTGACTCCGATGAGGGGTGGCTACACCTTC
>.|TRBV7-3|.|TRBJ2-3
CANSFSASTDTQYF
TGTGCCAACAGCTTCTCGGCTAGCACAGATACGCAGTATTTT
>.|TRBV12-3/TRBV12-4|TRBD2|TRBJ2-3
CASRGTSGSSQYF
TGTGCCAGTAGGGGGACTAGCGGGAGCTCGCAGTATTTT
>.|TRBV5-6|.|TRBJ1-1
CASSLGNRLNTGAFF
TGTGCCAGCAGCTTGGGTAACAGGCTGAACACTGGAGCTTTCTTT
>.|TRBV10-3|.|TRBJ1-5
CAISDQPQHF
TGTGCCATCAGTGATCAGCCCCAGCATTTT
>many|TRBV15|.|TRBJ2-7
CATSRDLQISPYEQYF
TGTGCCACCAGCAGAGATCTCCAGATCAGTCCCTACGAGCAGTACTTC
>many|TRBV20-1|.|TRBJ1-1
CSASIWETAEAFF
TGCAGTGCTAGTATATGGGAAACGGCTGAAGCTTTCTTT
>many|TRBV4-1|.|TRBJ2-1
CASSQRLGDEQFF
TGCGCCAGCAGCCAACGTCTAGGGGATGAGCAGTTCTTC
>many|TRBV7-9|.|TRBJ1-1
CASSFSGTEAFF
TGTGCCAGCAGTTTCAGTGGCACTGAAGCTTTCTTT
>many|TRBV7-2|.|TRBJ2-5
CASRLGQETQYF
TGTGCCAGCCGATTAGGCCAAGAGACCCAGTACTTC
>.|TRBV5-1|TRBD1|TRBJ2-3
CASSPFSLGQGTDTQYF
TGCGCCAGCAGCCCCTTTTCCCTCGGACAGGGAACAGATACGCAGTATTTT
>.|TRBV6-2/TRBV6-3|TRBD1|TRBJ1-1
CASSSRTGAEAFF
TGTGCCAGCAGTTCTCGGACAGGGGCTGAAGCTTTCTTT
>.|TRBV7-2|TRBD2|TRBJ2-3
CASSSLAAPTDTQYF
TGTGCCAGCAGCTCCCTAGCGGCCCCCACAGATACGCAGTATTTT
>many|TRBV12-3/TRBV12-4|TRBD1|TRBJ2-3
CASSSDRGPDTQYF
TGTGCCAGCAGTTCCGACAGGGGCCCAGATACGCAGTATTTT
>many|TRBV6-1|.|TRBJ2-3
CASRRGRSTDTQYF
TGTGCCAGCAGGCGGGGGCGGTCGACAGATACGCAGTATTTT
>.|TRBV29-1|.|TRBJ1-3
CSVEDQEGPLSGNTIYF
TGCAGCGTTGAAGATCAGGAAGGCCCCCTCTCTGGAAACACCATATATTTT
>few|TRBV5-4|.|TRBJ2-7
CASSPSRARSYNEQYF
TGTGCCAGCAGCCCTTCTAGAGCGAGGTCCTACAATGAGCAGTACTTC
>.|TRBV11-2|TRBD2|TRBJ2-1
CASSLDLASGGTSYNEQFF
TGTGCCAGCAGCTTAGATCTGGCTAGCGGGGGGACCTCCTACAATGAGCAGTTCTTC
>once|TRBV2|.|TRBJ1-1
CAGSLRAGAFF
TGTGCCGGCAGCTTGAGGGCGGGGGCTTTCTTT
>few|TRBV2|.|TRBJ2-7
CASSEDSFGGGEQYF
TGTGCCAGCAGTGAAGATAGCTTCGGGGGTGGCGAGCAGTACTTC
>many|TRBV7-6|.|TRBJ2-5
CASSLLKETQYF
TGTGCCAGCAGCTTATTGAAAGAGACCCAGTACTTC
>.|TRBV6-6|.|TRBJ2-3
CASRAHSTDTQYF
TGTGCCAGCAGGGCACACTCCACAGATACGCAGTATTTT
>many|TRBV12-3/TRBV12-4|.|TRBJ2-3
CASRREAPGTQYF
TGTGCCAGCAGGCGAGAAGCCCCTGGTACGCAGTATTTT
>.|TRBV24-1|.|TRBJ2-2
CATSDLEDTNTGELFF
TGTGCCACCAGTGATTTAGAGGATACGAACACCGGGGAGCTGTTTTTT
>many|TRBV7-3|.|TRBJ2-1
CASSLVGGFYNEQFF
TGTGCCAGCAGCTTGGTAGGGGGGTTCTACAATGAGCAGTTCTTC
>many|TRBV7-2|TRBD1|TRBJ2-1
CASSRQGRNLYNEQFF
TGTGCCAGCAGCAGACAGGGGCGAAACCTCTACAATGAGCAGTTCTTC
>many|TRBV20-1|.|TRBJ1-5
CSARDLKFSRQGGTQPQHF
TGCAGTGCTAGAGATCTGAAGTTTAGTAGGCAGGGAGGAACTCAGCCCCAGCATTTT
>many|TRBV7-2|.|TRBJ2-7
CASSLVAGPPYEQYF
TGTGCCAGCAGCTTAGTTGCAGGACCCCCGTACGAGCAGTACTTC
>many|TRBV28|.|TRBJ2-7
CASSRRGYEQYF
TGTGCCAGCAGCCGTCGAGGGTACGAGCAGTACTTC